This T cell receptor beta chain was captured by sequencing in a study of blood T cell repertoires in COVID-19. In the study overall: Sites across the United States, Italy and Spain contributed samples from acute and convalescent COVID-19. PBMCs, B-cell-depleted T cells, or T cells were the source of the cDNA or gDNA that made up the material.

This clone was seen a few times. This CDR3 spans 16 amino acids. The germline gives CDR1 MGHRA, CDR2 YSYEKL. Trimming took off 1 base at V and 9 bases at J, with 19 bases between the two ends. Authors' data handling: Amplification of reference gene primers provided the estimated nucleated cell counts. Profiled with immunoSEQ multiplex PCR; TCRdb holds only in-frame clones, not every one. V and J calls and clone size come straight from that table; D and trimming were deduced from the DNA. In the table there are fewer than 250,000 clones, about 91% of which are singletons. The gene calls are TRBV4-1 and TRBJ2-1; D may be TRBD2 (6 bases). The TCR sequence derives from a woman aged 50 to 60 with acute COVID-19. Input material: PBMCs or T cells enriched from blood (not recorded which). The CDR3 loop reads CASSQAPLEGPSEQFF. The DNA of the CDR3 is TGCGCCAGCAGCCAAGCACCTCTGGAGGGGCCGAGTGAGCAGTTCTTC.